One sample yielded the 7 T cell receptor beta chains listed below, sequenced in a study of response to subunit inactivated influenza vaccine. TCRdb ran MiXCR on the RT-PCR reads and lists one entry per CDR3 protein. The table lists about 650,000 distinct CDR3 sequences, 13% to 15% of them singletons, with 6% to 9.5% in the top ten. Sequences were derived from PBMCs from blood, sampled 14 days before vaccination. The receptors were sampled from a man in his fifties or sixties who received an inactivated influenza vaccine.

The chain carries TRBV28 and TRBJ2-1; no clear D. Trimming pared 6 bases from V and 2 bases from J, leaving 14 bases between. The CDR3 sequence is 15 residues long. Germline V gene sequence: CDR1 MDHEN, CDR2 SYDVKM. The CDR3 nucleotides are TGTGCCAGCAGAGTTGCCCCGCGGCCCTACAATGAGCAGTTCTTC. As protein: CASRVAPRPYNEQFF.

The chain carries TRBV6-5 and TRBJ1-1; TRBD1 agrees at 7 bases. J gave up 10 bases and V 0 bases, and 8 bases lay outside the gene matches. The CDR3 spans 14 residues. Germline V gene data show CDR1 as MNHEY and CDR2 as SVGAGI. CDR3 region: CASSYSGGGIGAFF. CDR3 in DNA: TGTGCCAGCAGTTACTCTGGAGGGGGCATTGGAGCTTTCTTT.

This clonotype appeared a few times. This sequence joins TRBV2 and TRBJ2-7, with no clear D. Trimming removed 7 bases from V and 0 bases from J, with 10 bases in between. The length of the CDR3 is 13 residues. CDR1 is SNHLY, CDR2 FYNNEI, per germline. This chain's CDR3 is CASNTQSSYEQYF. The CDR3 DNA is TGTGCCAGCAATACCCAAAGCTCCTACGAGCAGTACTTC. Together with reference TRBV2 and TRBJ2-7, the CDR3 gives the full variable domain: EPEVTQTPSHQVTQMGQEVILRCVPISNHLYFYWYRQILGQKVEFLVSFYNNEISEKSEIFDDQFSVERPDGSNFTLKIRSTKLEDSAMYFCASNTQSSYEQYFGPGTRLTVT.

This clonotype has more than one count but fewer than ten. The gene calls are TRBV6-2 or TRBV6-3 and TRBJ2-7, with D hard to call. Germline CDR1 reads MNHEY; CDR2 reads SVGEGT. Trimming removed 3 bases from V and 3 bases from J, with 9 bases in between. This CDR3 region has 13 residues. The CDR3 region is CASSYSYFYEQYF. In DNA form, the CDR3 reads TGTGCCAGCAGTTATAGCTACTTCTACGAGCAGTACTTC.

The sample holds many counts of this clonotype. CDR3 residues: CASSAGDLTDTQYF. The CDR3 DNA reads TGTGCCAGCAGTGCGGGAGACCTAACAGATACGCAGTATTTT. The rearrangement links TRBV6-1 to TRBJ2-3; tentative D call: TRBD2 (6 bases). This CDR3 spans 14 amino acids. Trimming removed 4 bases at V and 3 bases at J, with 11 bases between. Germline V gene lookup returns CDR1 MNHNS and CDR2 SASEGT.

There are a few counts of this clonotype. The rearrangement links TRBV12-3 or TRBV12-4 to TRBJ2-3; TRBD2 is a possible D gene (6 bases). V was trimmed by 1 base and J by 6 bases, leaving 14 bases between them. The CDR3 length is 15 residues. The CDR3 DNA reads TGTGCCAGCAGTTTAGATCGCGGGGCCCCCGATACGCAGTATTTT. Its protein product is CASSLDRGAPDTQYF.

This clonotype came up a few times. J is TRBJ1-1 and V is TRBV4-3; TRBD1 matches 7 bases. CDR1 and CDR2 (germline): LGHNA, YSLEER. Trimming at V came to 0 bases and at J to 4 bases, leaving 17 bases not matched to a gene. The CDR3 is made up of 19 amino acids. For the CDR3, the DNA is TGCGCCAGCAGCCAAGATGGGACAGAATATGGGTTTGATCTCACTGAAGCTTTCTTT. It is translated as CASSQDGTEYGFDLTEAFF.